A single sample is the source of the 21 T cell receptor beta chains below, sequenced in a study of spatial heterogeneity in lung cancer. Using its own MiXCR run on the 5' RACE reads, TCRdb lists one record per CDR3 protein. The sample records around 26,000 distinct CDR3 sequences, just under 7% being singletons. Time point specified: sample taken at primary tumor resection. Unsorted whole RNA samples from tumor, nontumor lung or frozen PBMC were sequenced. Source: PBMCs, taken at surgery. These receptors originate from a male donor with early-stage non-small cell lung cancer.

This rearrangement joins TRBV20-1 to TRBJ2-7; D is unclear. V was clipped by 5 bases and J by 5 bases, with 22 bases between them. CDR3 length: 15 residues. Germline assignment: CDR1 DFQATT and CDR2 SNEGSKA (reference sequence). The DNA of the CDR3 is TGCAGTGCTCAAATCGCCAGAGTAATCAACAACGAGCAGTACTTC. Its translation is CSAQIARVINNEQYF.

The sample holds many counts of this clonotype. The V gene is TRBV11-2, the J gene TRBJ1-6; D not resolved. The V end was cut by 3 bases, the J end by 2 bases, with 5 bases between. Per germline, CDR1 SGHAT and CDR2 FQNNGV. The CDR3 covers 14 residues. The CDR3 loop is CASSFGTYNSPLHF. Written as DNA, the CDR3 is TGTGCCAGCAGCTTTGGAACCTATAATTCACCCCTCCACTTT. Full variable domain (outside the CDR3, taken from reference TRBV11-2 and TRBJ1-6): EAGVAQSPRYKIIEKRQSVAFWCNPISGHATLYWYQQILGQGPKLLIQFQNNGVVDDSQLPKDRFSAERLKGVDSTLKIQPAKLEDSAVYLCASSFGTYNSPLHFGNGTRLTVT.

This clonotype was detected ten times or more. V usage is TRBV12-3 or TRBV12-4 and J usage is TRBJ1-1; D unresolved. This CDR3 has 14 residues. V was shortened by 3 bases and J by 0 bases, with 8 bases between the two germline ends. As DNA, the CDR3 is TGTGCCAGCAGTTTTGGTATTATGAACACTGAAGCTTTCTTT. Translation: CASSFGIMNTEAFF.

This clonotype has just a few counts. The chain is built from TRBV29-1 and TRBJ2-3; D is unresolved. The CDR3 runs 14 residues. The V end was cut by 0 bases, the J end by 5 bases, with 12 bases between. Germline V CDR1 and CDR2: SQVTM, ANQGSEA. For the CDR3, the DNA is TGCAGCGTTGAAGACCAGACACGATTAGATACGCAGTATTTT. Amino acids: CSVEDQTRLDTQYF.

By sample share, this clonotype is medium-sized. The V call is TRBV7-9, the J call TRBJ2-5; D possibly matches TRBD1 or TRBD2 (5 bases each). This CDR3 region has 18 residues. The V end was cut by 1 base, the J end by 5 bases, with 23 bases between. CDR1 and CDR2 (germline): SEHNR, FQNEAQ (reference sequence). This CDR3 reads CASSLGWASGHPGETQYF. In DNA form, the CDR3 reads TGTGCCAGCAGCTTAGGCTGGGCAAGCGGACATCCCGGGGAGACCCAGTACTTC.

The sample holds many counts of this clonotype. This chain joins TRBV20-1 and TRBJ1-5; D remains unclear. CDR1 is DFQATT, CDR2 SNEGSKA, per germline (reference sequence). This CDR3 is 16 amino acids long. The V gene lost 1 base and the J gene lost 1 base, with 14 bases spanning the gap. The CDR3 bases are TGCAGTGCTAGAGTAAAGATGGGGTCCAGCAATCAGCCCCAGCATTTT. Translation: CSARVKMGSSNQPQHF.

This clonotype was counted only a few times. The rearrangement joins TRBV10-3 to TRBJ1-3; the D gene is possibly TRBD1 (5 bases). Trimming pared 6 bases from V and 10 bases from J, leaving 16 bases between. This CDR3 region has 13 residues. From germline, CDR1 is ENHRY and CDR2 SYGVKD. In DNA, the CDR3 is TGTGCCATCAGGGGAACACAGGCAGGGACCATATATTTT. Its protein is CAIRGTQAGTIYF.

This clonotype was detected a few times. The chain recombines TRBV2 with TRBJ2-3; TRBD2 matches 16 bases. After removal of 8 bases from V and 5 bases from J, the junction contained 7 bases not matched to a gene. The CDR3 has 16 amino acids. Germline assignment: CDR1 SNHLY and CDR2 FYNNEI. CDR3 in amino acids: CASCQGLAGGEDTQYF. CDR3 bases: TGTGCCAGCTGCCAGGGACTAGCGGGAGGGGAAGATACGCAGTATTTT.

In this sample, this clonotype turned up many times. In DNA form, the CDR3 reads TGTGCCAGCAGTGGTCGGCAGGGGTACACTGAAGCTTTCTTT. Encoded protein: CASSGRQGYTEAFF. The V call is TRBV6-1, the J call TRBJ1-1; TRBD1 might be the D (6 bases). Germline values: CDR1 MNHNS, CDR2 SASEGT. CDR3 length: 14 amino acids. V was clipped by 4 bases and J by 3 bases, with 12 bases between them.

This clonotype was detected only a few times. The chain has TRBV19 and TRBJ2-2, with D hard to call. The CDR3 sequence is 15 residues long. Trimming pared 3 bases from V and 6 bases from J, leaving 14 bases between. The V gene's germline CDR1 is LNHDA and CDR2 SQIVND (reference sequence). CDR3 DNA sequence: TGTGCCAGTAGTATTGGGGTTGCGGTCGCCGGGGAGCTGTTTTTT. It codes for CASSIGVAVAGELFF.

This clonotype was counted many times. The chain recombines TRBV10-3 with TRBJ1-3; a possible D gene is TRBD1 (5 bases). This CDR3 is 15 amino acids long. CDR1 ENHRY and CDR2 SYGVKD come from the germline V gene. V lost 3 bases and J 1 base, leaving 10 bases between the germline ends. CDR3 amino acids: CAISEEGRSGNTIYF. DNA of the CDR3: TGTGCCATCAGTGAAGAGGGGAGATCTGGAAACACCATATATTTT.

V is TRBV9 and J is TRBJ2-7; D unresolved. Germline V gives CDR1 SGDLS, CDR2 YYNGEE. Trimming cost V 0 bases and J 2 bases, with 9 bases left between them. The CDR3 extends over 14 amino acids. CDR3 nucleotide sequence: TGTGCCAGCAGCGTAGGCGCAGGTACCTACGAGCAGTACTTC. It encodes CASSVGAGTYEQYF.

V gene TRBV29-1 combines with J gene TRBJ1-1; D remains unclear. The CDR3 is made up of 13 amino acids. The V gene's germline CDR1 is SQVTM and CDR2 ANQGSEA. V was pared by 7 bases and J by 2 bases, with 14 bases between. The CDR3 sequence: CSANYGSNTEAFF. The CDR3, as DNA: TGCAGCGCAAATTATGGGAGTAACACTGAAGCTTTCTTT.

The table lists this clonotype with a few counts. The rearrangement joins TRBV12-3 or TRBV12-4 to TRBJ2-2; D may be TRBD2 (5 bases). Trimming removed 3 bases at V and 6 bases at J, with 20 bases between. The CDR3 loop spans 17 amino acids. Here the CDR3 reads CASSLDVRRNLPGELFF. CDR3 coding DNA: TGTGCCAGCAGTTTGGACGTTCGGAGGAATCTTCCCGGGGAGCTGTTTTTT.

This clonotype occurred many times. The chain couples TRBV28 to TRBJ1-4, with a weak D call TRBD1 (5 bases). The CDR3 extends over 13 amino acids. The V gene's germline CDR1 is MDHEN and CDR2 SYDVKM. Deletions cut 8 bases from V and 4 bases from J, with 11 bases between. Here the CDR3 DNA reads TGTGCCAGCGGAGGGGAACTTAATGAAAAACTGTTTTTT. Its protein product is CASGGELNEKLFF.

This clonotype has a handful of counts. The chain couples TRBV6-5 to TRBJ2-7, with D perhaps assigned TRBD1 or TRBD2 (5 bases each). V was cut by 2 bases and J by 6 bases, with 11 bases left in between. CDR1 is MNHEY, CDR2 SVGAGI, per germline. The CDR3 sequence is 13 residues long. The DNA for the CDR3 is TGTGCCAGCAGTTACGGTCGTGGGGGCGAGCAGTACGTC. This gives the protein CASSYGRGGEQYV.

This clonotype was recorded many times. The J gene is TRBJ2-7, the V gene TRBV27, with D possibly being TRBD1 (5 bases). CDR1 is MNHEY, CDR2 SMNVEV, per germline (reference sequence). V dropped 5 bases and J dropped 1 base, with 15 bases sitting between them. This CDR3 contains 15 residues. For the CDR3, the DNA is TGTGCCAGCAGTCGGCGTCTCACAGGTTCCTACGAGCAGTACTTC. Encoded protein: CASSRRLTGSYEQYF.

This clonotype was seen at least ten times. The V call is TRBV20-1, the J call TRBJ1-5, with 7 bases matching TRBD1. V was clipped by 7 bases and J by 1 base; unmatched bases: 4. Germline V gene data show CDR1 as DFQATT and CDR2 as SNEGSKA (reference sequence). This CDR3 is 13 amino acids long. CDR3 sequence: CSGQGWSNQPQHF. The CDR3 DNA follows: TGCAGTGGACAGGGTTGGAGCAATCAGCCCCAGCATTTT.

This clonotype was picked up many times. The chain employs TRBV12-3 or TRBV12-4 and TRBJ2-5; tentative D call: TRBD1 (5 bases). The germline V and J ends were trimmed by 1 base and 5 bases, with 8 bases remaining between them. The CDR3 runs to 13 residues. CDR3 amino acids: CASSLGQFETQYF. As DNA, the CDR3 is TGTGCCAGCAGTTTAGGACAGTTTGAGACCCAGTACTTC.

This clonotype showed up just a few times. The genes are TRBV7-6 and TRBJ2-5; D unclear. CDR3 length: 16 amino acids. Trimming shortened V by 0 bases and J by 5 bases, and 16 bases separated the two germline ends. The germline V gene has CDR1 SGHVS and CDR2 FNYEAQ. DNA of the CDR3: TGTGCCAGCAGCTTAGCGGGCAGGCCCCCAGTGGAGACCCAGTACTTC. Translation: CASSLAGRPPVETQYF.

This sequence joins TRBV7-9 and TRBJ2-5; TRBD2 might be the D (6 bases). Germline V lookup: CDR1 SEHNR, CDR2 FQNEAQ (reference sequence). CDR3 length: 15 amino acids. Between the trimmed V and J ends, which lost 5 bases and 5 bases, there was a span of 18 bases. CDR3 region: CASSPWMGEEETQYF. The CDR3 DNA reads as TGTGCCAGCAGCCCGTGGATGGGGGAGGAGGAGACCCAGTACTTC.